These 12 T cell receptor beta chains were all obtained from the same sample, sequenced in a study of cytomegalovirus exposure and HLA in healthy donors. The PCR was carried out with 60 Vbeta primers and 13 Jbeta primers. The repertoire was sequenced with immunoSEQ multiplex PCR; TCRdb's copy has only in-frame clones and lacks some. There are about 89,000 clones in the sample; 77% occur only once, and about 4% lies in the top ten. The sequencing input was PBMCs. These receptors originate from a man between 25 and 39 years old in good health and CMV-seronegative.

Regarding this clone: Additional DNA sequences in this sample encode the identical CDR3. This sequence joins TRBV6-6 and TRBJ2-1; 7 bases match TRBD1. Germline-derived CDR1 and CDR2 are MNHNY and SVGAGI (reference sequence). CDR3 length: 15 amino acids. Losses at the gene ends were 4 bases for V and 8 bases for J; bases not matched to a gene: 11. CDR3 bases: TGTGCCAGCAGTTCACAGGGGACGGGAACCCATGAGCAGTTCTTC. This translates into CASSSQGTGTHEQFF.

This clone was seen once. Here the CDR3 reads CASSLPGGGINEQFF. As DNA, the CDR3 is TGTGCCAGCAGTTTGCCCGGGGGAGGGATAAATGAGCAGTTCTTC. The chain carries TRBV28 and TRBJ2-1; 7 bases match TRBD2. CDR3 length: 15 residues. Trimming took 3 bases from V and 7 from J; bases not matched to a gene: 9. Germline V gives CDR1 MDHEN, CDR2 SYDVKM.

The V call is TRBV28, the J call TRBJ1-3; D is uncertain. The CDR3 spans 17 residues. Trimming cost V 5 bases and J 1 base, with 18 bases left between them. Germline lookup yields CDR1 MDHEN and CDR2 SYDVKM. The CDR3 DNA reads TGTGCCAGCAGTCTCCCTCAGGCCGTCCCGTCTGGAAACACCATATATTTT. Residues: CASSLPQAVPSGNTIYF.

The chain couples TRBV25-1 to TRBJ2-5; 9 nucleotides line up with TRBD1. The J call may be in error: the DNA end matches TRBJ2-7 better. CDR3 length equals 13 residues. Germline CDR1 and CDR2: MGHDK and SYGVNS. The CDR3 DNA is TGTGCCAGTACCGGGACAGGGACTGGCGAGCAGTACTTC. It is translated as CASTGTGTGEQYF.

The chain combines TRBV6-5 with TRBJ2-7; D possibly corresponds to TRBD1 (6 bases). The germline V gene has CDR1 MNHEY and CDR2 SVGAGI. V lost 2 bases to trimming and J lost 2 bases, with 13 bases between them. CDR3 length: 15 residues. The CDR3 DNA sequence: TGTGCCAGCAGTTACAACAGGGTACTCACCTACGAGCAGTACTTC. This gives the protein CASSYNRVLTYEQYF.

V gene TRBV27 combines with J gene TRBJ1-1; the D is unclear. Looked up from germline, CDR1 is MNHEY and CDR2 is SMNVEV (reference sequence). V lost 5 bases, J lost 0 bases, and 13 bases lay in between. The CDR3 spans 15 residues. CDR3 sequence (DNA): TGTGCCAGCAGTCCGAGCGGACGGATGAACACTGAAGCTTTCTTT. Translation: CASSPSGRMNTEAFF.

The chain couples TRBV19 to TRBJ2-6; no firm D call. The CDR3 runs 14 residues. Germline CDR1 is LNHDA and CDR2 is SQIVND (reference sequence). Trimming took 3 bases from V and 2 from J, leaving 5 bases between them. CDR3 region: CASSIRAGANVLTF. CDR3 coding DNA: TGTGCCAGTAGTATCCGGGCTGGGGCCAACGTCCTGACTTTC.

With respect to this clone: A junction end diverges from the germline sequence, so it may reflect a read error. The chain uses TRBV15 and TRBJ1-5, with unresolved D. This CDR3 has 13 residues. Germline V gene sequence: CDR1 LNHNV, CDR2 YYDKDF (reference sequence). The CDR3 DNA sequence: TGTGCCACCAGCGGAGACCTAAATCAGCCCCAGCATTTT. Protein sequence: CATSGDLNQPQHF.

The chain combines TRBV7-6 with TRBJ2-7; 9 positions match TRBD1. Germline lookup yields CDR1 SGHVS and CDR2 FNYEAQ. V lost 6 bases, J lost 7 bases, and 13 bases stayed unmatched. The CDR3 sequence is 15 residues long. The CDR3 region has the DNA TGTGCCAGCAGTTGGGGGGGACAGGGCATGGGGGAGCAGTACTTC. Its protein product is CASSWGGQGMGEQYF.

Only one count was recorded for this clone. V gene TRBV6-5 combines with J gene TRBJ1-1; perhaps TRBD1 as D (5 bases). Trimming removed 2 bases at V and 8 bases at J, with 9 bases between. The CDR3 consists of 12 residues. CDR1 MNHEY and CDR2 SVGAGI come from the germline V gene. The DNA for the CDR3 is TGTGCCAGCAGTTACGCTCCAGGGGAAGCTTTCTTT. It translates to CASSYAPGEAFF.

V usage is TRBV7-9 and J usage is TRBJ1-3; a weak D match, TRBD1 (5 bases). Trimming pared 4 bases from V and 2 bases from J, leaving 15 bases between. The CDR3 spans 16 residues. In germline, CDR1 is SEHNR, CDR2 FQNEAQ (reference sequence). The CDR3 sequence: CASSSPRGSPGNTIYF. As DNA, the CDR3 is TGTGCCAGCAGCTCCCCAAGGGGCAGCCCTGGAAACACCATATATTTT.

This rearrangement joins TRBV10-1 to TRBJ2-1; the match to TRBD2 covers 12 bases. The CDR3 is 17 amino acids. V gave up 3 bases and J gave up 6 bases; unmatched junction bases: 9. Germline CDR1 reads WNHNN; CDR2 reads SYGVQD (reference sequence). CDR3 sequence (DNA): TGCGCCAGCAGTGAAGGGACTAGCGGGTCGGATGCCAATGAGCAGTTCTTC. Translation: CASSEGTSGSDANEQFF.